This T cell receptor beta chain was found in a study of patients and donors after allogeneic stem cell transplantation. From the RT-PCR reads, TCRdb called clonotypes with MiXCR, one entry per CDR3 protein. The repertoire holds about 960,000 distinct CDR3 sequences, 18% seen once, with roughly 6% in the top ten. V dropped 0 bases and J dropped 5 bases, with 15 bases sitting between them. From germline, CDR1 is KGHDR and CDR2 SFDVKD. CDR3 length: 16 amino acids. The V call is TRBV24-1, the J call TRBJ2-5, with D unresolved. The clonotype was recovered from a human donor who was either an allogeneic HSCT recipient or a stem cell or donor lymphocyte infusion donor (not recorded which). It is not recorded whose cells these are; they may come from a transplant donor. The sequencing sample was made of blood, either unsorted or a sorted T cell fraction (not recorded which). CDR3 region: CATSDLDKRSRETQYF. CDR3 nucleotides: TGTGCCACCAGTGATTTGGACAAAAGATCGAGGGAGACCCAGTACTTC.